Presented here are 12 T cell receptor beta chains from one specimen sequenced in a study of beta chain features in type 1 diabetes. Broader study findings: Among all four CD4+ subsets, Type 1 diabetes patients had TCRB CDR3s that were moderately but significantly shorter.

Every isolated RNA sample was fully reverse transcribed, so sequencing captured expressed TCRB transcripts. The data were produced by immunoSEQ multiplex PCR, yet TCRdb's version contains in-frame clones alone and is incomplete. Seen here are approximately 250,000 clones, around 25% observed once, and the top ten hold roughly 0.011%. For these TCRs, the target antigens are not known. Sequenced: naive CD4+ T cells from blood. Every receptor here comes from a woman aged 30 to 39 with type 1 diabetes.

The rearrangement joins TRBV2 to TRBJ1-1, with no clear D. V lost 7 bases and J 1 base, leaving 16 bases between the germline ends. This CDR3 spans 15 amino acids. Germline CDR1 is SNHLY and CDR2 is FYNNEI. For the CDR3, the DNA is TGTGCCAGCAAAAACTTGGCGGGGTCGAACACTGAAGCTTTCTTT. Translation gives CASKNLAGSNTEAFF.

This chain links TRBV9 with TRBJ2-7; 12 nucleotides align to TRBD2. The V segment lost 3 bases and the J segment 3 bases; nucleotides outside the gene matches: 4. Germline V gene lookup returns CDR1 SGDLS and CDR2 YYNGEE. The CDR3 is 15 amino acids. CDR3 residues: CASSAGLAGNYEQYF. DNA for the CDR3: TGTGCCAGCAGCGCCGGACTAGCGGGAAACTACGAGCAGTACTTC.

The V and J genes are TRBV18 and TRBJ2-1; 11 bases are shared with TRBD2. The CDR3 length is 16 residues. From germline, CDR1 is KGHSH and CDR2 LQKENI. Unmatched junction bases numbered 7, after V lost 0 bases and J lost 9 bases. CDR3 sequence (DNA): TGTGCCAGCTCACCACCGAACCTAGCGGGAGGAAGTGAGCAGTTCTTC. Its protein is CASSPPNLAGGSEQFF. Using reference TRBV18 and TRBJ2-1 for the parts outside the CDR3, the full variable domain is NAGVMQNPRHLVRRRGQEARLRCSPMKGHSHVYWYRQLPEEGLKFMVYLQKENIIDESGMPKERFSAEFPKEGPSILRIQQVVRGDSAAYFCASSPPNLAGGSEQFFGPGTRLTVL.

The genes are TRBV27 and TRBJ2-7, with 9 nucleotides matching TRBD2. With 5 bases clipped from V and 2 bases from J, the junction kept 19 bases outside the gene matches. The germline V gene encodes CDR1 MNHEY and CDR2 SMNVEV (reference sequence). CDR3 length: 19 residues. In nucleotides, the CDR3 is TGTGCCAGCAGTCCGTTTGGGTCCCCTGGCGGGAGGGGAGCCTACGAGCAGTACTTC. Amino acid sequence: CASSPFGSPGGRGAYEQYF.

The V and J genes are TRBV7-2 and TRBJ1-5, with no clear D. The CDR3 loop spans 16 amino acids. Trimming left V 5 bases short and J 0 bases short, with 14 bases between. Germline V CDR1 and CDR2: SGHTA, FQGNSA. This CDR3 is CASSPLGFYSNQPQHF. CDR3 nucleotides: TGTGCCAGCAGCCCCCTCGGGTTTTATAGCAATCAGCCCCAGCATTTT.

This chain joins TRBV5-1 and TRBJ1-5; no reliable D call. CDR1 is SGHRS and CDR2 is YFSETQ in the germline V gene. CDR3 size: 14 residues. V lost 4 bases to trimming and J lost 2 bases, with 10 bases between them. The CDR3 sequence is CASSLSFGNQPQHF. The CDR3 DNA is TGCGCCAGCAGCCTTTCGTTCGGCAATCAGCCCCAGCATTTT.

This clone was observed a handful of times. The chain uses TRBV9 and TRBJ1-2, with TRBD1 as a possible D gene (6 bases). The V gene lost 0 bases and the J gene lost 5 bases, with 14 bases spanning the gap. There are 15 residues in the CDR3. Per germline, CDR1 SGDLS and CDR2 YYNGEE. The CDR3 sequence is CASSVALGQQYGYTF. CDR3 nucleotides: TGTGCCAGCAGCGTAGCATTAGGACAGCAATATGGCTACACCTTC.

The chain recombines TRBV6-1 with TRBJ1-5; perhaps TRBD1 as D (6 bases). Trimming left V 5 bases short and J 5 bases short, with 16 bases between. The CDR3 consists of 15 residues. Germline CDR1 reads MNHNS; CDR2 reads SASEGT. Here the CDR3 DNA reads TGTGCCAGCAGTCAGCGGGACATCAACTATCAGCCCCAGCATTTT. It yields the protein CASSQRDINYQPQHF.

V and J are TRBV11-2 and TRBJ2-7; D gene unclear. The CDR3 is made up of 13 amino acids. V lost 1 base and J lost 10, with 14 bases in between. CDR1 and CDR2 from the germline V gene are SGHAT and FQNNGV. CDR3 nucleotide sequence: TGTGCCAGCAGCTTAGTCCGCGTTGGCGGACAGTACTTC. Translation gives CASSLVRVGGQYF.

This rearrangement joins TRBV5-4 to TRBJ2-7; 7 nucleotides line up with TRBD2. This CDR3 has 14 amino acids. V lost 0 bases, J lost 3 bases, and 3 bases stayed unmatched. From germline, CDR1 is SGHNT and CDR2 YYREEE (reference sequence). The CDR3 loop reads CASSLGLADYEQYF. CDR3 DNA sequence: TGTGCCAGCAGCTTGGGGCTAGCGGACTACGAGCAGTACTTC.

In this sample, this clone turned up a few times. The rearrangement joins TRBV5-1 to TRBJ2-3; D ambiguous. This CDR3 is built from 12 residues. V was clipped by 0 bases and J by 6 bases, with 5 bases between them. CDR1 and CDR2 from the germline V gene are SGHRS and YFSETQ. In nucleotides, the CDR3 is TGCGCCAGCAGCTTGGGCGGTGATACGCAGTATTTT. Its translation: CASSLGGDTQYF.

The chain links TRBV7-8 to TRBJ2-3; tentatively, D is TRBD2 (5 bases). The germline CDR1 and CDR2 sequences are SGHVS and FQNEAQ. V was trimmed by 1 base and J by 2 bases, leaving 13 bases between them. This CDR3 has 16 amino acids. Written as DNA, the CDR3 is TGTGCCAGCAGCTTAGTCTTGGGGAGTGTCACAGATACGCAGTATTTT. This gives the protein CASSLVLGSVTDTQYF.